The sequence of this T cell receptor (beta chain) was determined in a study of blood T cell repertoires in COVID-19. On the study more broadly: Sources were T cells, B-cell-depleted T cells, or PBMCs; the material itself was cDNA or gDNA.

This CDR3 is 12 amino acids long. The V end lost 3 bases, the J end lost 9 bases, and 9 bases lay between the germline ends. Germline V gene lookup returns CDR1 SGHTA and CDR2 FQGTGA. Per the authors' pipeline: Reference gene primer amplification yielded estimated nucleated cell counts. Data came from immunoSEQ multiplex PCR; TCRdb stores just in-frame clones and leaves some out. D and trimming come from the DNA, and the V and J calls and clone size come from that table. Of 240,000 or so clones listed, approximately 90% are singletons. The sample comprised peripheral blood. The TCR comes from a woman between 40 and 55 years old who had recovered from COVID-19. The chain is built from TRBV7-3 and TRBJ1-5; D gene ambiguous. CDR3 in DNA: TGTGCCAGCAGCTTTTACCCGAGGCCCCAGCATTTT. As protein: CASSFYPRPQHF.